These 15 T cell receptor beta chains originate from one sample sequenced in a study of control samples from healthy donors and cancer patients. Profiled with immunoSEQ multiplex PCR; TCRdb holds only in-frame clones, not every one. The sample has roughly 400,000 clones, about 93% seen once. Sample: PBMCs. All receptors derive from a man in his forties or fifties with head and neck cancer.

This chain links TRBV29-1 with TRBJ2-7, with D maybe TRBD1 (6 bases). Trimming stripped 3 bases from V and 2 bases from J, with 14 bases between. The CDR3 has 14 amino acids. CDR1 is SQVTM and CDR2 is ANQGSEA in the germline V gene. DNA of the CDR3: TGCAGCGTTGACGGGCAGGGGACAACCTACGAGCAGTACTTC. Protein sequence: CSVDGQGTTYEQYF.

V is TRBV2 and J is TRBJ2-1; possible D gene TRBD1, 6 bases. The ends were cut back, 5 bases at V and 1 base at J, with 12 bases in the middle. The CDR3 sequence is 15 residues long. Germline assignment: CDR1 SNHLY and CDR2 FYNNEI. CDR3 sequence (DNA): TGTGCCAGCAGTAAGGGGCAGGGGTCCTACAATGAGCAGTTCTTC. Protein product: CASSKGQGSYNEQFF.

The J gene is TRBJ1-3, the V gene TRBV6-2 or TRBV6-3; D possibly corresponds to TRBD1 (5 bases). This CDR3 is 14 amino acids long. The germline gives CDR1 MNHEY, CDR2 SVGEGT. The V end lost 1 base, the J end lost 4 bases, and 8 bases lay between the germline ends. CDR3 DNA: TGTGCCAGCAGTTACTACGACAGAGGAAACACCATATATTTT. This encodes CASSYYDRGNTIYF.

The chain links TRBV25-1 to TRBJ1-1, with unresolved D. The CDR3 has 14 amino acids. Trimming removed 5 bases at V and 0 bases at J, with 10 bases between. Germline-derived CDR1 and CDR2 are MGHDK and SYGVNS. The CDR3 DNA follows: TGTGCCAGCAGTAGCCGGCCGATGAACACTGAAGCTTTCTTT. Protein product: CASSSRPMNTEAFF.

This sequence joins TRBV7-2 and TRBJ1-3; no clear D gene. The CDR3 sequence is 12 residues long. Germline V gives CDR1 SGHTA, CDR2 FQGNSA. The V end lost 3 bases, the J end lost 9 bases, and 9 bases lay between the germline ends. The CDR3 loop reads CASSFRAGTIYF. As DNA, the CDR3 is TGTGCCAGCAGCTTTCGGGCAGGCACCATATATTTT. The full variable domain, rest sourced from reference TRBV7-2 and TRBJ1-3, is GAGVSQSPSNKVTEKGKDVELRCDPISGHTALYWYRQSLGQGLEFLIYFQGNSAPDKSGLPSDRFSAERTGGSVSTLTIQRTQQEDSAVYLCASSFRAGTIYFGEGSWLTVV.

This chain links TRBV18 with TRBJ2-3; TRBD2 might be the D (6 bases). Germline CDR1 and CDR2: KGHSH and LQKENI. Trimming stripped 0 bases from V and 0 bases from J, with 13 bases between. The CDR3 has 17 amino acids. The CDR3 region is CASSPPIGLSSTDTQYF. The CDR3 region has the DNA TGTGCCAGCTCACCACCAATTGGACTATCTAGCACAGATACGCAGTATTTT.

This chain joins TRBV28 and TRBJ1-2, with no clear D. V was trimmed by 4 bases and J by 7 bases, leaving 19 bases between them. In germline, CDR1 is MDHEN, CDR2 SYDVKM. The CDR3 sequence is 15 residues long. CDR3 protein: CASSSTDMLFGGYTF. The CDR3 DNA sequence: TGTGCCAGCAGTTCCACCGACATGTTGTTTGGTGGCTACACCTTC.

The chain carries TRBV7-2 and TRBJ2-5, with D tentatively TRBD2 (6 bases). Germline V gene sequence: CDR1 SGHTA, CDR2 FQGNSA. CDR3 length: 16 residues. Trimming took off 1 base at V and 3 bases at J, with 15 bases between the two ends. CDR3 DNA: TGTGCCAGCAGCTTAGTGGGCGGGGAGTCAGAAGAGACCCAGTACTTC. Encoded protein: CASSLVGGESEETQYF.

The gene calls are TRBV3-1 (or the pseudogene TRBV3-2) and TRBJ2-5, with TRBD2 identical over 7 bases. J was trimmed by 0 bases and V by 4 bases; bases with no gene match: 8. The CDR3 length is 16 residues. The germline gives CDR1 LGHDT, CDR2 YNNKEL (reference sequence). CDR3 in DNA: TGTGCCAGCAGCCTCAAAGCGGGAATGTACCAAGAGACCCAGTACTTC. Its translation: CASSLKAGMYQETQYF.

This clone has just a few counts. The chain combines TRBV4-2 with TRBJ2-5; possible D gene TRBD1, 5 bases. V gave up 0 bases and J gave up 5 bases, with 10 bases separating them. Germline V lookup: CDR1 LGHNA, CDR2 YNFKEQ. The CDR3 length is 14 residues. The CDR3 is CASSQETALETQYF. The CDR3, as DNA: TGTGCCAGCAGCCAAGAGACAGCTCTGGAGACCCAGTACTTC.

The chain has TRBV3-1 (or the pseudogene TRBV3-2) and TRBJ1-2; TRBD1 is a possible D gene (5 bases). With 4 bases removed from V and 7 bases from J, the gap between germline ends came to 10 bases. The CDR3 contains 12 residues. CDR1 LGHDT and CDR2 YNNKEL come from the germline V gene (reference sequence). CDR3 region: CASSLGAAGYTF. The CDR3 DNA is TGTGCCAGCAGCCTCGGGGCCGCTGGCTACACCTTC.

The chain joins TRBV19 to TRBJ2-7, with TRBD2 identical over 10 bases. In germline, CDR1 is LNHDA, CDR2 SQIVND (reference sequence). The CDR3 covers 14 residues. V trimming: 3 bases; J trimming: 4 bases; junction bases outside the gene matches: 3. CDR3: CASSMGTSAYEQYF. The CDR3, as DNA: TGTGCCAGTAGTATGGGGACTAGCGCATACGAGCAGTACTTC. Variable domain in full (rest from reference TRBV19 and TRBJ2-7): DGGITQSPKYLFRKEGQNVTLSCEQNLNHDAMYWYRQDPGQGLRLIYYSQIVNDFQKGDIAEGYSVSREKKESFPLTVTSAQKNPTAFYLCASSMGTSAYEQYFGPGTRLTVT.

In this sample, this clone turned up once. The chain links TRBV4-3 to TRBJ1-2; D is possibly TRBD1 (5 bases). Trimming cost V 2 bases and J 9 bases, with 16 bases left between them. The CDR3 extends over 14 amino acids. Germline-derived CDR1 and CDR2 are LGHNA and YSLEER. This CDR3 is CASSQSVVGVSYTF. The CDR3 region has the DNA TGCGCCAGCAGCCAATCAGTTGTAGGGGTTAGCTACACCTTC.

CDR3 amino acids: CASSLSGGAIREQYF. The CDR3 nucleotides are TGTGCCAGCTCGCTTAGCGGGGGTGCTATAAGGGAGCAGTACTTC. V is TRBV18 and J is TRBJ2-7, with TRBD2 identical over 9 bases. Germline CDR1 KGHSH, CDR2 LQKENI. This CDR3 is built from 15 residues. V dropped 6 bases and J dropped 7; count of bases not matched to a gene: 13.

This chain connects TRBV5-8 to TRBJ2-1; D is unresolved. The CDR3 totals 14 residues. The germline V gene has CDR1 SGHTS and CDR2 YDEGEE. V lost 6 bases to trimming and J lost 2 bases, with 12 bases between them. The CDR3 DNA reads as TGTGCCAGCATCCTCCCTTCTACCTACAATGAGCAGTTCTTC. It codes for CASILPSTYNEQFF.